This section outlines one T cell receptor beta chain sequence together with its context. Its antigen is unidentified. The nonmyeloablative bone marrow transplants came from related graft donors, with transient mixed chimerism. The sample comes from a study of Tregs in tolerant kidney transplant recipients. Overall study findings and caveats: For some patients, primers changed over time, blocking nucleotide-level comparison.

The repertoire was sequenced with immunoSEQ multiplex PCR; TCRdb's copy has only in-frame clones and lacks some. The top ten hold 15% of the sample, which has about 52,000 clones, about 90% seen once. This TCR was recovered from a human patient who received a combined kidney and bone marrow transplant. Some T cells may possibly be graft donor cells. The sample here was CD8+ T cells from blood (PBMCs), taken 24 months after the transplant.

The CDR3, as DNA: TGTGCCAGCAGCATAATAACAGGGAGCGATGAGGGCTACACCTTC. Amino acids: CASSIITGSDEGYTF. The chain recombines TRBV7-6 with TRBJ1-2; tentative D call: TRBD1 (6 bases). The V gene's germline CDR1 is SGHVS and CDR2 FNYEAQ. V was cut by 5 bases and J by 8 bases, with 21 bases left in between. The length of the CDR3 is 15 residues.